Included here is one T cell receptor (beta chain) sequence, with context. What it recognizes is unknown. The sample comes from a study of vaccination effects on CD4 cells after COVID-19. Findings and caveats of the study: A shortage of convalescent patients and an absence of early post-infection timepoints characterized the study. The study found marked clonal contraction of infection- and vaccine-induced clones late after vaccination.

The CDR3 covers 15 residues. Germline assignment: CDR1 WNHNN and CDR2 SYGVQD (reference sequence). V was clipped by 6 bases and J by 1 base; unmatched bases: 4. Prior to sequencing, the ViraFEST assay stimulated PBMC with viral peptide pools, which expanded the antigen-specific CD4+ T cells. Following 10 days of culture, CD4+ T cells were isolated. Neither prior SARS-CoV-2 infection nor positive nucleocapsid antibodies were present in the vaccine recipients. On days 3 and 7, fresh IL-2 medium replaced half the medium. Only in-frame clones appear in the TCRdb table, and some are missing; sequencing was by immunoSEQ multiplex PCR. The sample yields 20,000 to 30,000 clones, over 60% seen once.

The clonotype comes from a human donor who received a COVID-19 vaccine. The sequenced sample was CD4+ T cells from PBMCs cultured with HCoV-NL63 spike peptides, obtained before COVID-19 vaccination. The genes are TRBV10-1 and TRBJ2-3, with 10 bases matching TRBD1. The CDR3 DNA sequence: TGCGCCAGCAGACCCGGGACAGGGGGCACAGATACGCAGTATTTT. It specifies CASRPGTGGTDTQYF.